Listed below are T cell receptor beta chains from one sample, sequenced in a study of T cell responses to AZD1222 COVID-19 vaccine. Libraries were prepared by immunoSEQ multiplex PCR; TCRdb keeps only in-frame clonotypes and omits some of them. The sample comprises about 93,000 clones, about 90% of which are singletons, and approximately 3% rests with the top ten. The sample was peripheral blood, taken on day 0 of MenACWY control vaccination. Receptor source: an adult in good health. Both conserved end residues are part of each CDR3. D genes are given only for firm matches. Some rows mark clone size as missing; the rest say once, few, many or name a class of expanded clone.

TGTGCCAGCAACATAGCGGGGGCAAGTTACGAGCAGTACTTC CASNIAGASYEQYF . TRBD2 TRBJ2-7 TRBV11-2
TGCGCCAGCAGCCAAGATTGGACTTACCACAATGAGCAGTTCTTC CASSQDWTYHNEQFF . . TRBJ2-1 TRBV4-3
TGTGCCAGCAGCTCCGGGGGGGCGAACGATGGCTACACCTTC CASSSGGANDGYTF . . TRBJ1-2 TRBV7-2
TGTGCCAGCAGGCCAGGGTTAGCTAACTATGGCTACACCTTC CASRPGLANYGYTF . . TRBJ1-2 TRBV6-5
TGTGCCTGGAGCGTTTCCGGGACAGGGGGGGAAAAACTGTTTTTT CAWSVSGTGGEKLFF few TRBD1 TRBJ1-4 TRBV30
TGTGCCAGCAGCTTAGGCGCGGCTCCACTTGGCTACACCTTC CASSLGAAPLGYTF many . TRBJ1-2 TRBV11-3
TGTGCCAGCAGCTTAGCGAGGACAGGGGCCACCGGGGAGCTGTTTTTT CASSLARTGATGELFF . TRBD1 TRBJ2-2 TRBV7-6
TGTGCCAGCAGCCCCCAGACTGGGGGCACCGGCACAGATACGCAGTATTTT CASSPQTGGTGTDTQYF . . TRBJ2-3 TRBV9
TGTGCCAGCAGTTTAGACGGGACAGTACTAAACACCATATATTTT CASSLDGTVLNTIYF few TRBD1 TRBJ1-3 TRBV28
TGTGCCACCACGGAGGGCACCGGGGAGCTGTTTTTT CATTEGTGELFF . . TRBJ2-2 TRBV6-5
TGTGCCAGCATTATCAACAGGGGGCAGAACACTGAAGCTTTCTTT CASIINRGQNTEAFF . TRBD1 TRBJ1-1 TRBV27
TGTGCCAGCACCAAGAATTCTGAGGGGGGCGAAGAGACCCAGTACTTC CASTKNSEGGEETQYF . . TRBJ2-5 TRBV7-9
TGTGCCAGAAGCTTCACCCCTTCTGCCGACAATCAGCCCCAGCATTTT CARSFTPSADNQPQHF . . TRBJ1-5 TRBV5-3
TGTGCCAGCAGTTCCCGACTCCGACTAGCGGGGGGTTACTCTGGGGCCAACGTCCTGACTTTC CASSSRLRLAGGYSGANVLTF . TRBD2 TRBJ2-6 TRBV27
TGTGCCAGCAGCCATAAGGACAGGAGGGAAGCTTTCTTT CASSHKDRREAFF . TRBD1 TRBJ1-1 TRBV6-5
TGTGCCAGCAGTCCTACGATAACTAGCTATGAGCAGTTCTTC CASSPTITSYEQFF . . TRBJ2-1 TRBV6-5
TGTGCCACCCGTCCGGGTCCCGAGGGCTACACCTTC CATRPGPEGYTF . . TRBJ1-2 TRBV24-1
TGTGCCAGCAGTGTGGGGGCACAAGAGACCCAGTACTTC CASSVGAQETQYF once . TRBJ2-5 TRBV2
TGTGCCAGCAGCTTAGAAGGAGTAACTGGAAACACCATATATTTT CASSLEGVTGNTIYF . . TRBJ1-3 TRBV7-9
TGTGCCACCAGCAGAGGGTCCTACGAGCAGTACTTC CATSRGSYEQYF . . TRBJ2-7 TRBV15
TGTGCCAGCAGCTTAGGCTCTCGGGGACTAGCGGGGGTCAGCTCCTACGAGCAGTACTTC CASSLGSRGLAGVSSYEQYF . TRBD2 TRBJ2-7 TRBV7-8
TGTGCTAGTGGTCCCGTCGTGGGGGGGACCTACAATGAGCAGTTCTTC CASGPVVGGTYNEQFF . TRBD2 TRBJ2-1 TRBV12-5
TGTGCCAGCTCACGGGGAAAAGGGGAAGCTTTCTTT CASSRGKGEAFF . . TRBJ1-1 TRBV18
TGTGCCATCAGTGGGGGACGAAATGAGCAGTTCTTC CAISGGRNEQFF . . TRBJ2-1 TRBV10-3
TGTGCCATCAGTGAAAGTCTAGCGGGGAACACCGGGGAGCTGTTTTTT CAISESLAGNTGELFF . TRBD2 TRBJ2-2 TRBV10-3
TGTGCCAGCAGCTACCCCCCCTTTTACTACGAGCAGTACTTC CASSYPPFYYEQYF few . TRBJ2-7 TRBV7-2
TGTGCCAGCAGCCCACGACAGGTGACCTGGACCGGGGAGCTGTTTTTT CASSPRQVTWTGELFF . . TRBJ2-2 TRBV6-2/TRBV6-3
TGTGCCAGCAGTTTAATCCCCCTTTGGCAGACGACGCTTAACACTGAAGCTTTCTTT CASSLIPLWQTTLNTEAFF few . TRBJ1-1 TRBV27
TGTGCCAGCAGCCAGAGTCAGAACTGGAGAAAAGAGACCCAGTACTTC CASSQSQNWRKETQYF . . TRBJ2-5 TRBV7-2
TGCAGTGCTAGACGAGGGGAGACCCAGTACTTC CSARRGETQYF . . TRBJ2-5 TRBV20-1
TGTGCCAGCAGCGGGGGGGGACTAGCGATCGAGCAGTACTTC CASSGGGLAIEQYF . TRBD2 TRBJ2-7 TRBV11-2
TGCAGCACAGGGGAGACTGGCTACACCTTC CSTGETGYTF . TRBD1 TRBJ1-2 TRBV29-1
TGTGCCAGCAGTTTGGGACTGACTAGCGCAGCCACAGATACGCAGTATTTT CASSLGLTSAATDTQYF few TRBD2 TRBJ2-3 TRBV28
TGCACCAGCAGCCAACGGTGGGGACACGAGCAGTACTTC CTSSQRWGHEQYF once . TRBJ2-7 TRBV1
TGTGCCAGCAGCTTGGAAATAGAGGGCGGGTTCTATGGCTACACCTTC CASSLEIEGGFYGYTF . . TRBJ1-2 TRBV5-6
TGTGCCAGCTCACTGGGACAGGTCACTGAAGCTTTCTTT CASSLGQVTEAFF . TRBD1 TRBJ1-1 TRBV18
TGTGCCAGCAGCGTCTCTGGGGGGGTTAATTCACCCCTCCACTTT CASSVSGGVNSPLHF . . TRBJ1-6 TRBV7-2
TGTGCCAGCTCGCCCACCGCAGGGACAGGGGAACTATATGGCTACACCTTC CASSPTAGTGELYGYTF . TRBD1 TRBJ1-2 TRBV18
TGCGCCAGCAGCCGTCAACTAGCGGGGGCCATTAGCTACAATGAGCAGTTCTTC CASSRQLAGAISYNEQFF . TRBD2 TRBJ2-1 TRBV4-1
TGTGCCTGGAGTGTAATGCTGGCGACTGGGAATGAGCAGTTCTTC CAWSVMLATGNEQFF . . TRBJ2-1 TRBV30
TGTGCCAGCAGCTTAGGGACAGGGCCTAATGAGCAGTTCTTC CASSLGTGPNEQFF . TRBD1 TRBJ2-1 TRBV5-5
TGTGCCAGCAGCTTATCGCAGGGGTTGAGGGACATTCAGTACTTC CASSLSQGLRDIQYF . . TRBJ2-4 TRBV7-2
TGTGCCAGCAGTGAACGCCAAGGGACCGCCTACGAGCAGTACTTC CASSERQGTAYEQYF . . TRBJ2-7 TRBV6-1
TGTGCCACCAGTGATTCACGGGTATTGGGCACCGGGGAGCTGTTTTTT CATSDSRVLGTGELFF . . TRBJ2-2 TRBV24-1
TGTGCCAGCAGCTTAGGAGTTGACAGGGGATCACCCCTCCACTTT CASSLGVDRGSPLHF . TRBD1 TRBJ1-6 TRBV7-2
TGTGCCAGCAGCCCCTCGGGGGCGCGAGGCTACACCTTC CASSPSGARGYTF . . TRBJ1-2 TRBV7-8
TGTGCCATCAGCGGACAGGGGGCGAATGGCTACACCTTC CAISGQGANGYTF . TRBD1 TRBJ1-2 TRBV10-3
TGTGCCAGCAGTTACTCGGAGGCCGGGGCTTTCTTT CASSYSEAGAFF . . TRBJ1-1 TRBV6-2/TRBV6-3
TGTGCCAGCAGCGGACAGGGCCCCGCAGATACGCAGTATTTT CASSGQGPADTQYF . TRBD1 TRBJ2-3 TRBV11-2
TGTGCCAGCAGCCCCCTGAGGGCAGGGTCCTACGAGCAGTACTTC CASSPLRAGSYEQYF . . TRBJ2-7 TRBV3-1/TRBV3-2
TGTGCCAGCAGTTTATGGTCCAGGACTGAAGCTTTCTTT CASSLWSRTEAFF . . TRBJ1-1 TRBV27
TGCGCCAGCAGCTTGGAGGGGCTGGCTAATGAAAAACTGTTTTTT CASSLEGLANEKLFF . . TRBJ1-4 TRBV5-1
TGTGCCAGCAGTCCAGGGTACGGGACCCAGTACTTC CASSPGYGTQYF . . TRBJ2-5 TRBV6-5